Shown below are 6 T cell receptor beta chains from a single sample sequenced in a study of cytomegalovirus exposure and HLA in healthy donors. Primers included in the PCR were 60 Vbeta and 13 Jbeta primers. Data came from immunoSEQ multiplex PCR; TCRdb stores just in-frame clones and leaves some out. Of fewer than 120,000 clones in the sample, approximately 82% are singletons; the top ten hold around an eighth. The material sequenced was PBMCs. These receptors originate from a man aged 25 to 40 in good health and CMV-seropositive.

Here the CDR3 reads CASTRDGSGANVLTF. The CDR3 region has the DNA TGTGCCAGCACCAGAGATGGGAGCGGGGCCAACGTCCTGACTTTC. The genes are TRBV6-6 and TRBJ2-6; perhaps TRBD2 as D (5 bases). V lost 7 bases, J lost 4 bases, and 14 bases lay in between. The CDR3 totals 15 residues. Per germline, CDR1 MNHNY and CDR2 SVGAGI (reference sequence).

The count of this clone is one. The rearrangement joins TRBV23-1 to TRBJ2-5; the match to TRBD2 covers 13 bases. TRBV23-1 belongs to the ORF category, with a function that is uncertain. Losses at the gene ends were 4 bases for V and 5 bases for J; bases not matched to a gene: 7. This CDR3 is 16 amino acids long. DNA for the CDR3: TGCGCCAGCAGTCCTGAGACTAGCGGGGGGTGGGAGACCCAGTACTTC. Translating gives CASSPETSGGWETQYF.

V usage is TRBV6-5 and J usage is TRBJ2-3; 7 bases line up with TRBD1. The V segment lost 6 bases and the J segment 13 bases; nucleotides outside the gene matches: 13. CDR1 and CDR2 from the germline V gene are MNHEY and SVGAGI. The CDR3 loop spans 13 amino acids. DNA for the CDR3: TGTGCCAGCAGGGAGAGGGGGCGGCCCGGGGAGTATTTT. The encoded protein is CASRERGRPGEYF.

The V call is TRBV7-2, the J call TRBJ1-5, with D possibly TRBD1 on 6 matching bases. The germline V gene has CDR1 SGHTA and CDR2 FQGNSA. V lost 5 bases and J lost 6, with 14 bases in between. The CDR3 runs to 14 residues. The CDR3 loop is CASSENRESQPQHF. The CDR3 DNA reads TGTGCCAGCAGCGAGAACAGGGAAAGTCAGCCCCAGCATTTT.

The rearrangement joins TRBV28 to TRBJ1-2; 7 bases line up with TRBD1. Per germline, CDR1 MDHEN and CDR2 SYDVKM. The CDR3 contains 13 residues. The junction had 2 bases not matched to a gene; V was cut back by 5 bases and J by 2 bases. The CDR3 DNA is TGTGCCAGCAGTACGACAGGGAACTATGGCTACACCTTC. This codes for CASSTTGNYGYTF.

The table lists this clone with a few counts. J is TRBJ1-1 and V is TRBV4-3; TRBD1 is a possible D gene (5 bases). The V end lost 4 bases, the J end lost 4 bases, and 16 bases lay between the germline ends. CDR3 size: 15 residues. Germline V lookup: CDR1 LGHNA, CDR2 YSLEER. DNA of the CDR3: TGCGCCAGCAGCCCTGACGGGGGTTACAGCACTGAAGCTTTCTTT. Translating it yields CASSPDGGYSTEAFF.